This paragraph covers one TCR beta chain sequence. Authors' data handling: Estimation of nucleated cell counts relied on the amplification of reference gene primers. Sequencing was performed with immunoSEQ multiplex PCR; in TCRdb, only in-frame clones are kept and a portion is missing. D and trimming were read from the DNA, whereas the V and J calls and clone size are those reported in that table. The sample holds 98,000 or so clones, roughly four fifths seen once. The sample originates from a study of blood T cell repertoires in COVID-19. Study information: From the United States, Italy and Spain came samples of acute and convalescent COVID-19. Sources were T cells, B-cell-depleted T cells, or PBMCs; the material itself was cDNA or gDNA.

Looked up from germline, CDR1 is MDHEN and CDR2 is SYDVKM. V was cut by 4 bases and J by 4 bases, with 8 bases left in between. The CDR3 runs to 14 residues. The sequence derives from a man in his 60s with acute or convalescent COVID-19. Material: peripheral blood. The rearrangement uses TRBV28 and TRBJ2-6; a weak D match, TRBD2 (5 bases). The DNA of the CDR3 is TGTGCCAGCAGTTACGGGAAAGGGGCCAACGTCCTGACTTTC. Translating gives CASSYGKGANVLTF.